Listed below are T cell receptor beta chains from one sample, sequenced in a study of cytomegalovirus exposure and HLA in healthy donors. Sequencing used immunoSEQ multiplex PCR; TCRdb keeps in-frame clones, though not all of them. The sample carries about 130,000 clones, 60% to 80% recorded once. What was sequenced was PBMCs. Receptors originate from a woman aged 60-75 years in good health and CMV-seropositive. CDR3s include the opening cysteine and the closing phenylalanine or tryptophan. The D gene is left open where the match is weak. Not every row has a clone size; where given, it reads once, few, many or a size class.

j_call,v_call,d_call,clone_size,cdr3_aa,cdr3_nt
TRBJ1-4,TRBV2,.,.,CASSEGPGGLFF,TGTGCCAGCAGTGAAGGTCCGGGGGGTCTGTTTTTT
TRBJ1-1,TRBV9,.,.,CASSVAGGPSAEAFF,TGTGCCAGCAGCGTAGCGGGGGGTCCCAGCGCTGAAGCTTTCTTT
TRBJ1-2,TRBV5-1,.,.,CASRIGQQNYGYTF,TGCGCCAGCAGAATCGGACAGCAAAACTATGGCTACACCTTC
TRBJ2-1,TRBV5-1,.,.,CASSLGGRGEQFF,TGCGCCAGCAGCTTGGGAGGGCGTGGGGAGCAGTTCTTC
TRBJ1-2,TRBV10-3,TRBD1,.,CAATGTGDVLAGYTF,TGTGCCGCCACCGGGACAGGGGATGTGTTGGCGGGCTACACCTTC
TRBJ2-7,TRBV6-1,.,few,CASGGESGWSYEQYF,TGTGCCAGCGGCGGGGAATCCGGGTGGTCCTACGAGCAGTACTTC
TRBJ1-2,TRBV7-2,TRBD1,.,CASSPRTGDSYGYTF,TGTGCCAGCAGCCCAAGGACAGGGGACAGCTATGGCTACACCTTC
TRBJ2-5,TRBV5-1,TRBD1,few,CASSPGQGQETQYF,TGCGCCAGCAGCCCCGGACAGGGGCAAGAGACCCAGTACTTC
TRBJ1-4,TRBV6-6,.,.,CASSYSTYNEKLFF,TGTGCCAGCAGTTACTCGACTTATAATGAAAAACTGTTTTTT
TRBJ1-5,TRBV5-5,TRBD1,.,CASSFGGQGYQPQHF,TGTGCCAGCAGCTTCGGCGGACAGGGGTACCAGCCCCAGCATTTT
TRBJ2-5,TRBV5-1,.,.,CASSLSLGGRRQETQYF,TGCGCCAGCAGCCTGAGTTTAGGGGGACGGAGACAAGAGACCCAGTACTTC
TRBJ1-5,TRBV5-1,.,.,CASSLEPGQPQHF,TGCGCCAGCAGCTTGGAGCCGGGACAGCCCCAGCATTTT
TRBJ1-2,TRBV5-1,.,.,CASSLGQGSYGYTF,TGCGCCAGCAGCTTGGGGCAGGGTAGCTATGGCTACACCTTC
TRBJ2-7,TRBV11-1,.,few,CASSLRTGPYEQYF,TGTGCCAGCAGTCTCCGAACAGGACCCTACGAGCAGTACTTC
TRBJ1-3,TRBV7-2,.,.,CASSLAGRGNGNTIYF,TGTGCCAGCAGCTTAGCGGGGAGGGGTAATGGAAACACCATATATTTT
TRBJ1-4,TRBV2,TRBD1,.,CASSRTGETNEKLFF,TGTGCCAGCAGCAGAACAGGGGAGACTAATGAAAAACTGTTTTTT
TRBJ2-2,TRBV7-9,.,.,CASSSSTVTGELFF,TGTGCCAGCAGCTCCTCGACAGTAACCGGGGAGCTGTTTTTT
TRBJ1-1,TRBV5-4,TRBD1,.,CASSLGPGTVGMNTEAFF,TGTGCCAGCAGCTTAGGACCCGGGACAGTGGGAATGAACACTGAAGCTTTCTTT
TRBJ2-7,TRBV6-1,TRBD2,.,CASTGGGSYEQYF,TGTGCCAGCACGGGGGGGGGCTCCTACGAGCAGTACTTC
TRBJ1-1,TRBV19,TRBD1,.,CASSILGQGSPEAFF,TGTGCCAGTAGTATCCTGGGACAGGGGTCCCCTGAAGCTTTCTTT
TRBJ1-1,TRBV18,TRBD1,.,CASSPGQGGSEAFF,TGTGCCAGCTCACCGGGACAGGGCGGCTCGGAAGCTTTCTTT
TRBJ2-2,TRBV4-1,TRBD2,.,CASSRAEASGTNTGELFF,TGCGCCAGCAGCCGAGCCGAGGCTAGCGGGACGAACACCGGGGAGCTGTTTTTT
TRBJ2-4,TRBV6-1,.,.,CASSEAWTRTGDIQYF,TGTGCCAGCAGTGAAGCATGGACTCGAACCGGGGACATTCAGTACTTC
TRBJ2-7,TRBV19,TRBD2,.,CASSIDLGLAGDYEQYF,TGTGCCAGTAGTATAGATCTAGGACTAGCGGGGGACTACGAGCAGTACTTC
TRBJ1-5,TRBV4-2,TRBD1,.,CASSQGDRSKPQHF,TGTGCCAGCAGCCAAGGGGACAGGTCAAAGCCCCAGCATTTT
TRBJ2-5,TRBV12-5,TRBD1,.,CASGLGQGKETQYF,TGTGCTAGTGGCCTCGGACAGGGCAAAGAGACCCAGTACTTC
TRBJ2-7,TRBV11-2,.,few,CASSTTVLGEQYF,TGTGCCAGCAGCACGACAGTTTTGGGCGAGCAGTACTTC